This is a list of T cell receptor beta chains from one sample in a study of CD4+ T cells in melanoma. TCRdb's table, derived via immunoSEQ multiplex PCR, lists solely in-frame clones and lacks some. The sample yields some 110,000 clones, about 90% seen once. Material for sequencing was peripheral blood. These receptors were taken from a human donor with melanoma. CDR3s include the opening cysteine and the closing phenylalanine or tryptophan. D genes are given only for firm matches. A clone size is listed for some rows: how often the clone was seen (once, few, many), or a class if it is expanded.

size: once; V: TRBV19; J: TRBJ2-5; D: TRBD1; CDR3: CASSPGQSETQYF; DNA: TGTGCCAGTAGCCCGGGACAGTCGGAGACCCAGTACTTC
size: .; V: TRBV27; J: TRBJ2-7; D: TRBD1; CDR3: CASSQDRGPSYEQYF; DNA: TGTGCCAGCAGCCAGGACAGGGGGCCCTCCTACGAGCAGTACTTC
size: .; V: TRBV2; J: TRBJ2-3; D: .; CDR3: CASTSPGRSITDTQYF; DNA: TGTGCCAGCACCTCCCCGGGGAGGAGCATCACAGATACGCAGTATTTT
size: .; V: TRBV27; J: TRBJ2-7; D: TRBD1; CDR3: CASSLDRGPLYEQYF; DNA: TGTGCCAGCAGTCTAGACAGGGGGCCTCTCTACGAGCAGTACTTC
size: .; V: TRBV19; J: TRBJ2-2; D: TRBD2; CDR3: CASSTSGGDTGELFF; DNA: TGTGCCAGTAGTACCTCGGGGGGAGACACCGGGGAGCTGTTTTTT
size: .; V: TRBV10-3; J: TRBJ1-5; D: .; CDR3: CAISESQKHQPQHF; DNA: TGTGCCATCAGTGAGTCGCAAAAGCATCAGCCCCAGCATTTT
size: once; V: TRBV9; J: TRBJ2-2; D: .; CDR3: CASSARLEQDGELFF; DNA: TGTGCCAGCAGCGCCCGGTTAGAGCAGGACGGGGAGCTGTTTTTT
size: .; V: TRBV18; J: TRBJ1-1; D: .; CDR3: CASSTGGRVEAFF; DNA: TGTGCCAGCTCTACCGGGGGCAGGGTTGAAGCTTTCTTT
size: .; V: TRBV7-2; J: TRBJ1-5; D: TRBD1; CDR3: CASSSRTGLIQPQHF; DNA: TGTGCCAGCAGCTCCCGGACAGGGCTCATTCAGCCCCAGCATTTT
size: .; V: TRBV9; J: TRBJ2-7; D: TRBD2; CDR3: CASSAGLAGAPLEQYF; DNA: TGTGCCAGCAGCGCGGGACTAGCGGGGGCCCCCCTCGAGCAGTACTTC
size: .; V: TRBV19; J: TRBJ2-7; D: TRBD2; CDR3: CASSAGTSGVYEQYF; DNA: TGTGCCAGTAGCGCCGGGACTAGCGGGGTATACGAGCAGTACTTC
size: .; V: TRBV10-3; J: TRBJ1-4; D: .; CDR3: CAISRGIEEKLFF; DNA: TGTGCCATCAGTCGGGGGATTGAGGAAAAACTGTTTTTT
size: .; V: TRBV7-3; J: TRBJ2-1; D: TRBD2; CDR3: CASSLSGSGPYNEQFF; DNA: TGTGCCAGCAGCTTGAGCGGGAGTGGGCCCTACAATGAGCAGTTCTTC
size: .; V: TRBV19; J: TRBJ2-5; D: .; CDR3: CASSIRGWETQYF; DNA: TGTGCCAGTAGTATAAGGGGTTGGGAGACCCAGTACTTC
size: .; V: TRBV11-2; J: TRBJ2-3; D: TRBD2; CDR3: CASSLLFGGAADTQYF; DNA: TGTGCCAGCAGCTTACTCTTCGGGGGGGCCGCAGATACGCAGTATTTT
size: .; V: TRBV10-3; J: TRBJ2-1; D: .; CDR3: CAISESRVGEQFF; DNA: TGTGCCATCAGTGAGTCGAGGGTAGGTGAGCAGTTCTTC
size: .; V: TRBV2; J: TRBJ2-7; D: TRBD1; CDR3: CASSQTGLGYEQYF; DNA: TGTGCCAGCAGCCAGACAGGGTTGGGCTACGAGCAGTACTTC
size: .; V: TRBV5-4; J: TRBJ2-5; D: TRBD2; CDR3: CASSKGLAGYQETQYF; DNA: TGTGCCAGCAGCAAGGGACTAGCGGGGTATCAGGAGACCCAGTACTTC
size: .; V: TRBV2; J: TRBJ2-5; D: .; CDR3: CASSAAQIYFVETQYF; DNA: TGTGCCAGCAGTGCGGCCCAGATCTACTTTGTGGAGACCCAGTACTTC
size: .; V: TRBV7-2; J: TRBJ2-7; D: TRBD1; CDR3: CASSSGQRLSYEQYF; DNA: TGTGCCAGCAGCTCGGGACAGCGGCTCTCCTACGAGCAGTACTTC
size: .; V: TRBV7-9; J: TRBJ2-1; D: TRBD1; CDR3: CASSSPGQAYNEQFF; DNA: TGTGCCAGCAGCTCACCGGGACAGGCCTACAATGAGCAGTTCTTC
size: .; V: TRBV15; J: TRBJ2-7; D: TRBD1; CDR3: CATSRDRDRGRNEQYF; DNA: TGTGCCACCAGCAGAGACCGGGACAGGGGGCGGAACGAGCAGTACTTC
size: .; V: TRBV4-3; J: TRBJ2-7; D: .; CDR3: CASSQATLYEQYF; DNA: TGCGCCAGCAGCCAAGCTACTCTATACGAGCAGTACTTC
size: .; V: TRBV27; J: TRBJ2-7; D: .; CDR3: CASSLGTPGYEQYF; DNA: TGTGCCAGCAGTTTAGGGACACCCGGTTACGAGCAGTACTTC
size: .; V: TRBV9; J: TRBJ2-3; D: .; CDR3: CASSAGGGPPGDTQYF; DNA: TGTGCCAGCAGCGCGGGTGGGGGACCCCCCGGAGATACGCAGTATTTT
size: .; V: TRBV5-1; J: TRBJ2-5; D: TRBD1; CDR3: CASSLTGEETQYF; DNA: TGCGCCAGCAGCTTGACAGGGGAGGAGACCCAGTACTTC
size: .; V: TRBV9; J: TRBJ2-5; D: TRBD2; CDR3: CASSALAGGLRETQYF; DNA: TGTGCCAGCAGCGCCCTAGCGGGGGGCCTCCGGGAGACCCAGTACTTC
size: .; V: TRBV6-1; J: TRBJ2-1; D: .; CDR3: CASSEYSALSSYNEQFF; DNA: TGTGCCAGCAGTGAATACAGTGCCCTTAGCTCCTACAATGAGCAGTTCTTC
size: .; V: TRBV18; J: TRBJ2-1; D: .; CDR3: CASSPPFARTAHNEQFF; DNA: TGTGCCAGCTCACCACCCTTCGCTAGAACGGCACACAATGAGCAGTTCTTC
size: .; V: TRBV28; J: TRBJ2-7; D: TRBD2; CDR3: CASSLVLAGGSLF; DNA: TGTGCCAGCAGTTTAGTCCTAGCGGGAGGGTCCCTATTC
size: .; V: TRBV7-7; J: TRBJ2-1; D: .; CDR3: CASSLGPYNEQFF; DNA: TGTGCCAGCAGCCTGGGACCATACAATGAGCAGTTCTTC
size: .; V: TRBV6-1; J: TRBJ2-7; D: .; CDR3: CASRLVLDEQYF; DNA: TGTGCCAGCAGGCTCGTGCTGGACGAGCAGTACTTC
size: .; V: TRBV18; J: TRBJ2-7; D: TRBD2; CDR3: CASSPVQIAGGTYEQYF; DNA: TGTGCCAGCTCACCGGTTCAAATAGCGGGAGGGACCTACGAGCAGTACTTC
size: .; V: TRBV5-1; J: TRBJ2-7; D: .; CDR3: CASTWGAGASYEQYF; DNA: TGCGCCAGCACCTGGGGGGCGGGGGCCTCCTACGAGCAGTACTTC
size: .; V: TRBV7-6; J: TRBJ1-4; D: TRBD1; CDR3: CASSNDRDSNEKLFF; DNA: TGTGCCAGCAGCAACGACCGGGACAGTAATGAAAAACTGTTTTTT
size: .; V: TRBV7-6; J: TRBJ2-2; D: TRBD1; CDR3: CASSFDRDTGELFF; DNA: TGTGCCAGCAGCTTTGACAGGGACACCGGGGAGCTGTTTTTT
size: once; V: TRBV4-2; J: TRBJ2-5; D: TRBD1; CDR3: CASSLDRGRETQYF; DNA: TGTGCCAGCAGCCTAGACAGGGGGCGGGAGACCCAGTACTTC
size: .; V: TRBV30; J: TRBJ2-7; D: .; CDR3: CAWSVLGYEQYF; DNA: TGTGCCTGGAGTGTTTTGGGTTACGAGCAGTACTTC
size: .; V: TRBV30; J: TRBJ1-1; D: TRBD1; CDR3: CAWGQGRDTEAFF; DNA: TGTGCCTGGGGACAGGGAAGAGACACTGAGGCTTTCTTT
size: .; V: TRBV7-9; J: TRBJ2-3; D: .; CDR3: CASSPIGTDTQYF; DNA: TGTGCCAGCAGCCCCATAGGCACAGATACGCAGTATTTT
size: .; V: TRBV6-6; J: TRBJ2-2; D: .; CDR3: CASNQGFGTGELFF; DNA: TGTGCCAGCAACCAGGGATTTGGGACCGGGGAGCTGTTTTTT
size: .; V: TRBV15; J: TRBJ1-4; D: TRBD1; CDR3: CATSRDTIGTGDEKLFF; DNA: TGTGCCACCAGCAGAGATACCATCGGGACAGGGGATGAAAAACTGTTTTTT
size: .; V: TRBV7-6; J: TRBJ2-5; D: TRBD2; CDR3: CASSWSGGGEFQETQYF; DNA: TGTGCCAGCAGCTGGAGCGGGGGGGGCGAGTTCCAAGAGACCCAGTACTTC
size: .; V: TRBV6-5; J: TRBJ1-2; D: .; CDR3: CASSYRGNGYTF; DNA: TGTGCCAGCAGTTATAGAGGGAATGGCTACACCTTC
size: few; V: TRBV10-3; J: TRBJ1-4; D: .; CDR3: CAISTEKTEKLFF; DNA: TGTGCCATCAGTACTGAAAAAACTGAAAAACTGTTTTTT
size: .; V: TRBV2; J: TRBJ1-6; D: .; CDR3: CASSDDNSPLHF; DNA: TGTGCCAGCAGTGATGACAATTCACCCCTCCACTTT
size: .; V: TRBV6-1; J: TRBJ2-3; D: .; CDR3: CASSEDVGVGTDTQYF; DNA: TGTGCCAGCAGTGAAGACGTAGGCGTGGGTACAGATACGCAGTATTTT
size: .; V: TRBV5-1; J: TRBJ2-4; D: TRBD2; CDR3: CASSLNVEREKNIQYF; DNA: TGCGCCAGCAGCTTAAACGTGGAGCGGGAGAAAAACATTCAGTACTTC
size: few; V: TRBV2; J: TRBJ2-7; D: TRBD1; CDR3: CKSSGTGDEQYF; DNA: TGTAAATCCTCCGGGACAGGGGACGAGCAGTACTTC
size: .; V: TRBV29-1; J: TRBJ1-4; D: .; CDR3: CSVEDRQEYEKLFF; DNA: TGCAGCGTTGAAGATCGACAGGAATATGAAAAACTGTTTTTT
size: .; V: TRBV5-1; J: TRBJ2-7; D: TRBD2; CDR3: CASSLAPAGESYEQYF; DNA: TGCGCCAGCAGCTTGGCGCCAGCGGGGGAATCCTACGAGCAGTACTTC
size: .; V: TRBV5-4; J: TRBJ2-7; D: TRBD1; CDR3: CASSLAQGAVEQYF; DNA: TGTGCCAGCAGCTTGGCCCAGGGGGCGGTCGAGCAGTACTTC
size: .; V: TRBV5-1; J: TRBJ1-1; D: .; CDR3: CASSLVGAGRAFF; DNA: TGCGCCAGCAGCTTGGTTGGGGCAGGTCGAGCTTTCTTT
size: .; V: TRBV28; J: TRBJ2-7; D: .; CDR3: CASRTRDTDSYEQYF; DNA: TGTGCCAGCAGAACAAGGGACACCGACTCCTACGAGCAGTACTTC